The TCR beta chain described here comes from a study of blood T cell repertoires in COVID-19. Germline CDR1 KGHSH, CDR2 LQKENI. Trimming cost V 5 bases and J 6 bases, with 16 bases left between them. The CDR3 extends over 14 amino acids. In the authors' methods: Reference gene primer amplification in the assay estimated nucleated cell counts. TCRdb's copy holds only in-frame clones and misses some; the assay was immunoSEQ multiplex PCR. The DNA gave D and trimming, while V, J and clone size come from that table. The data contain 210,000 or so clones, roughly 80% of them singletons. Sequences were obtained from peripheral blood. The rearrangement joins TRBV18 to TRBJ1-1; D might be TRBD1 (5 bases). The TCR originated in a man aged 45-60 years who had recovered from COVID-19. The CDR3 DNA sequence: TGTGCCAGCTCAAGCGGGACCCCCGGTCCTGAAGCTTTCTTT. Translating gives CASSSGTPGPEAFF.